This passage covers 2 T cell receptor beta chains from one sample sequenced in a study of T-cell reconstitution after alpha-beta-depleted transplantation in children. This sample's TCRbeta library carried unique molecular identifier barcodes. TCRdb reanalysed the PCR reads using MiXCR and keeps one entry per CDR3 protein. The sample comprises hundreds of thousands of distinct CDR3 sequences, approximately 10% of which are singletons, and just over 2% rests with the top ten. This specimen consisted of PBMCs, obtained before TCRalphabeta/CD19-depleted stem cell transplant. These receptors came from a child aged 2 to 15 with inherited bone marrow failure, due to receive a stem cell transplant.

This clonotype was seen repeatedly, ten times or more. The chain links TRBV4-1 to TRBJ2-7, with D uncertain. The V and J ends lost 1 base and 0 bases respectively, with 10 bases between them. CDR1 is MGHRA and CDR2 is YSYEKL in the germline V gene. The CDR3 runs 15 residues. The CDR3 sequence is CASSQGPSLSYEQYF. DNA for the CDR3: TGCGCCAGCAGCCAAGGTCCCAGCCTCTCCTACGAGCAGTACTTC.

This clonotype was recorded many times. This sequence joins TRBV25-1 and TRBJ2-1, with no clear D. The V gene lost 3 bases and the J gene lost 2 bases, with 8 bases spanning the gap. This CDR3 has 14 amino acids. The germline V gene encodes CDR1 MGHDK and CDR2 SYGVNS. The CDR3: CASSDFSAYNEQFF. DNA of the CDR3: TGTGCCAGCAGTGACTTTTCAGCCTACAATGAGCAGTTCTTC.